Presented here are 11 T cell receptor beta chains from one specimen sequenced in a study of cytomegalovirus exposure and HLA in healthy donors. It was with 60 Vbeta and 13 Jbeta primers that the PCR ran. Assay: immunoSEQ multiplex PCR; the TCRdb copy retains only in-frame clones and omits some. This repertoire shows about 89,000 clones, less than 70% found once; its top ten account for roughly 2.5%. Sequences were obtained from PBMCs. The receptors here all came from a human donor in good health.

The chain uses TRBV7-9 and TRBJ1-1; no clear D. Germline V CDR1 and CDR2: SEHNR, FQNEAQ (reference sequence). The germline V and J ends were trimmed by 5 bases and 10 bases, with 11 bases remaining between them. The CDR3 extends over 11 amino acids. This chain's CDR3 is CASSPDLGAFF. The CDR3 coding sequence is TGTGCCAGCAGCCCCGACTTAGGAGCTTTCTTT.

This chain links TRBV6-5 with TRBJ1-1; 7 bases line up with TRBD1. Germline values: CDR1 MNHEY, CDR2 SVGAGI. CDR3 length: 14 amino acids. The ends lost 5 bases at V and 2 bases at J; junction bases unmatched: 5. The CDR3 bases are TGTGCCAGCAGTGCACACAGGGGAAACACTGAAGCTTTCTTT. Translating gives CASSAHRGNTEAFF.

CDR3 nucleotides: TGCGCCAGCAGCTTGGGGGCCGGGAACACCGGGGAGCTGTTTTTT. This encodes CASSLGAGNTGELFF. J is TRBJ2-2 and V is TRBV5-1; D uncertain. The germline V gene encodes CDR1 SGHRS and CDR2 YFSETQ. CDR3 length: 15 residues. Deletions cut 0 bases from V and 1 base from J, with 7 bases between.

This clone has just a few counts. This chain connects TRBV28 to TRBJ1-1; 7 nucleotides line up with TRBD1. The CDR3 contains 12 residues. CDR1 is MDHEN and CDR2 is SYDVKM in the germline V gene. The V segment lost 2 bases and the J segment 7 bases; nucleotides outside the gene matches: 1. Here the CDR3 reads CASSLGTDEAFF. The CDR3 DNA follows: TGTGCCAGCAGTTTAGGGACAGATGAAGCTTTCTTT.

This rearrangement joins TRBV7-6 to TRBJ2-1, with TRBD2 matching 9 bases. The germline V gene has CDR1 SGHVS and CDR2 FNYEAQ. V shed 2 bases, J shed 2 bases, and the junction held 4 bases outside the gene matches. This CDR3 has 16 residues. The CDR3 region is CASSLTAGGPYNEQFF. The CDR3 DNA reads TGTGCCAGCAGCTTAACAGCGGGGGGTCCCTACAATGAGCAGTTCTTC.

The count of this clone is one. The V gene is TRBV5-1, the J gene TRBJ2-1, with 10 nucleotides matching TRBD2. The CDR3 has 17 residues. From germline, CDR1 is SGHRS and CDR2 YFSETQ. Trimming took 0 bases from V and 4 from J; bases not matched to a gene: 7. CDR3 amino acids: CASSLVLAGDIYNEQFF. In nucleotides, the CDR3 is TGCGCCAGCAGCTTGGTCCTAGCGGGGGATATATACAATGAGCAGTTCTTC. The full variable domain, rest sourced from reference TRBV5-1 and TRBJ2-1, is KAGVTQTPRYLIKTRGQQVTLSCSPISGHRSVSWYQQTPGQGLQFLFEYFSETQRNKGNFPGRFSGRQFSNSRSEMNVSTLELGDSALYLCASSLVLAGDIYNEQFFGPGTRLTVL.

The J gene is TRBJ1-2, the V gene TRBV7-9; D gene ambiguous. CDR3 length: 13 amino acids. Deletions cut 8 bases from V and 8 bases from J, with 18 bases between. Germline V gives CDR1 SEHNR, CDR2 FQNEAQ (reference sequence). CDR3 DNA sequence: TGTGCCAGCCTACCTGGAGAGCCGCACGGCTACACCTTC. This codes for CASLPGEPHGYTF.

The chain carries TRBV6-5 and TRBJ2-5; D may be TRBD1 (5 bases). This CDR3 is 15 amino acids long. Germline lookup yields CDR1 MNHEY and CDR2 SVGAGI. Trimming took off 1 base at V and 3 bases at J, with 12 bases between the two ends. CDR3: CASSYFPGLKETQYF. CDR3 sequence (DNA): TGTGCCAGCAGTTACTTCCCAGGGCTCAAAGAGACCCAGTACTTC.

This clone was counted a few times. V usage is TRBV15 and J usage is TRBJ2-4, with 10 bases matching TRBD1. The J segment lost 8 bases and the V segment lost 3 bases, leaving 7 bases of the junction unmatched. CDR3 size: 15 residues. Looked up from germline, CDR1 is LNHNV and CDR2 is YYDKDF (reference sequence). CDR3 residues: CATSRPGQGGDIQYF. CDR3 bases: TGTGCCACCAGCAGGCCAGGACAGGGGGGTGACATTCAGTACTTC. Supplemented by reference TRBV15 and TRBJ2-4, the full variable domain reads DAMVIQNPRYQVTQFGKPVTLSCSQTLNHNVMYWYQQKSSQAPKLLFHYYDKDFNNEADTPDNFQSRRPNTSFCFLDIRSPGLGDTAMYLCATSRPGQGGDIQYFGAGTRLSVL.

This sequence joins TRBV5-4 and TRBJ1-2, with TRBD1 matching over 9 bases. V was clipped by 4 bases and J by 6 bases; unmatched bases: 4. The germline gives CDR1 SGHNT, CDR2 YYREEE (reference sequence). The CDR3 runs to 13 residues. Here the CDR3 reads CASSPGQGNGYTF. CDR3 DNA sequence: TGTGCCAGCAGCCCGGGACAGGGTAATGGCTACACCTTC. Drawing the rest from reference TRBV5-4 and TRBJ1-2, the complete variable domain is ETGVTQSPTHLIKTRGQQVTLRCSSQSGHNTVSWYQQALGQGPQFIFQYYREEENGRGNFPPRFSGLQFPNYSSELNVNALELDDSALYLCASSPGQGNGYTFGSGTRLTVV.

The chain has TRBV7-2 and TRBJ2-1; D is unresolved. Germline V lookup: CDR1 SGHTA, CDR2 FQGNSA. The CDR3 sequence is 12 residues long. V lost 5 bases and J 6 bases, leaving 8 bases between the germline ends. CDR3 in DNA: TGTGCCAGCAGCACCCAGTTCAATGAGCAGTTCTTC. Translated: CASSTQFNEQFF. The whole variable domain, remainder taken from reference TRBV7-2 and TRBJ2-1, is GAGVSQSPSNKVTEKGKDVELRCDPISGHTALYWYRQSLGQGLEFLIYFQGNSAPDKSGLPSDRFSAERTGGSVSTLTIQRTQQEDSAVYLCASSTQFNEQFFGPGTRLTVL.